The TCR beta chain under discussion was sequenced for a study of blood T cell repertoires in COVID-19. About the study: PBMCs, B-cell-depleted T cells, or T cells were the source of the cDNA or gDNA that made up the material.

Germline lookup yields CDR1 SGHRS and CDR2 YFSETQ. Trimming removed 3 bases at V and 6 bases at J, with 16 bases between. The CDR3 is 14 amino acids. Sequencing was performed with immunoSEQ multiplex PCR; in TCRdb, only in-frame clones are kept and a portion is missing. The sample carries around 110,000 clones, about nine tenths recorded once. This TCR was recovered from a man aged 50 to 60 with active or convalescent COVID-19. Material for sequencing was peripheral blood. The rearrangement uses TRBV5-1 and TRBJ2-7; no definite D call. CDR3 DNA: TGCGCCAGCAGCTCCGTCCCGGGTACGGTCGAGCAGTACTTC. Its translation is CASSSVPGTVEQYF.